The sequence of this T cell receptor (beta chain) was determined in a study of cytomegalovirus exposure and HLA in healthy donors. Points from the study as a whole: Cytomegalovirus-associated status was assigned to some 180 TCR beta chains. As a later analysis showed, a missense DCLRE1C variant was linked to trimming of TCR beta V- and J-genes.

A single count supports this clone. Its antigen is unknown. The PCR made use of 60 Vbeta and 13 Jbeta primers. Sequenced by immunoSEQ multiplex PCR; TCRdb stores in-frame clones only, minus some. The top ten hold approximately 5.1% of the sample, which has about 100,000 clones, 70% to 80% seen once. The sample comprised PBMCs. This TCR was sampled from a female donor in good health and CMV-seropositive.

DNA for the CDR3: TGTGCCAGCAGCCAAGGGACTAGCGGGGGAGATACGCAGTATTTT. Its translation: CASSQGTSGGDTQYF. The V gene is TRBV4-2, the J gene TRBJ2-3, with 13 bases lining up with TRBD2. Trimming cost V 1 base and J 5 bases; bases outside gene matches: 0. CDR3 length equals 15 residues. Germline CDR1 LGHNA, CDR2 YNFKEQ.